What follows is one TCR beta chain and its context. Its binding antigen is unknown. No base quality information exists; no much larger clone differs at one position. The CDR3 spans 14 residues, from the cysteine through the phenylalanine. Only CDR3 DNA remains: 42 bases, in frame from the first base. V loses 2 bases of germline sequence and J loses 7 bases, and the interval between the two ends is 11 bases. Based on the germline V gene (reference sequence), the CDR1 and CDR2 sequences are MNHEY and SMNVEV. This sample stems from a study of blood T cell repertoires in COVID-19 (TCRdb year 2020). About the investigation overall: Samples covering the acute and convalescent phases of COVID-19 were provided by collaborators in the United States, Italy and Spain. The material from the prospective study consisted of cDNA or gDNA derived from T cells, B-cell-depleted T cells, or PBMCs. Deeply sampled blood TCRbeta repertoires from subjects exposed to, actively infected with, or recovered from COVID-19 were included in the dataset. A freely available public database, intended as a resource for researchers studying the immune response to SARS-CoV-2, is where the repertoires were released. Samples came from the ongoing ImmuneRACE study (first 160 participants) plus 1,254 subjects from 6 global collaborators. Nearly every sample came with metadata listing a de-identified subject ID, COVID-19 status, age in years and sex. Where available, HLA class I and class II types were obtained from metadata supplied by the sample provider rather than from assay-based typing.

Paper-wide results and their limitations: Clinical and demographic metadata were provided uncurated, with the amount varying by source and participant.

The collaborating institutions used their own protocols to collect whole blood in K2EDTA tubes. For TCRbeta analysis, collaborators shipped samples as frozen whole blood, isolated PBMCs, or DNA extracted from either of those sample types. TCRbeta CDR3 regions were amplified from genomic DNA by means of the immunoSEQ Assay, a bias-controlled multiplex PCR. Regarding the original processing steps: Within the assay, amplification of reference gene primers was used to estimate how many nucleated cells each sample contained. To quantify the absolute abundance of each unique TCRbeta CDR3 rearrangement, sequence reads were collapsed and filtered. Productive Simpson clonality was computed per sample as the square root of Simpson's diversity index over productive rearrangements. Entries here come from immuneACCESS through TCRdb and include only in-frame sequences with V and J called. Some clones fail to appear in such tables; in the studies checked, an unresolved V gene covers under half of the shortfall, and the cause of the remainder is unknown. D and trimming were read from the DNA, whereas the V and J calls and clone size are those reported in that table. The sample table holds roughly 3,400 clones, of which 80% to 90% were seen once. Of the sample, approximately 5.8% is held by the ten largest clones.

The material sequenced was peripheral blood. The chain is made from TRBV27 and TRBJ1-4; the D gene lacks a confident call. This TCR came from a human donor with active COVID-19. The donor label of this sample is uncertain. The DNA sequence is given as TGTGCCAGCAGTTTAGCGGGCGCAGCTGAAAAACTGTTTTTT. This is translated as CASSLAGAAEKLFF.